The subject of this entry is one T cell receptor (beta chain). Trimming took 4 bases from V and 4 from J; bases not matched to a gene: 12. The CDR3 length is 17 residues. Germline CDR1 reads SGHRS; CDR2 reads YFSETQ. TCRdb keeps only in-frame clones here, not all; method: immunoSEQ multiplex PCR. Altogether about 280,000 clones are present, approximately 88% being singletons, with the ten largest covering roughly 1%. The data stem from a study of cytomegalovirus exposure and HLA in healthy donors. The sequenced sample consisted of PBMCs. The chain has TRBV5-1 and TRBJ1-1, with 11 positions matching TRBD1. This TCR was recovered from a woman under 30 in good health and CMV-seronegative. The CDR3 reads CASSPLDRGLGGTEAFF. CDR3 DNA: TGCGCCAGCAGCCCCCTGGACAGGGGGCTTGGGGGCACTGAAGCTTTCTTT.